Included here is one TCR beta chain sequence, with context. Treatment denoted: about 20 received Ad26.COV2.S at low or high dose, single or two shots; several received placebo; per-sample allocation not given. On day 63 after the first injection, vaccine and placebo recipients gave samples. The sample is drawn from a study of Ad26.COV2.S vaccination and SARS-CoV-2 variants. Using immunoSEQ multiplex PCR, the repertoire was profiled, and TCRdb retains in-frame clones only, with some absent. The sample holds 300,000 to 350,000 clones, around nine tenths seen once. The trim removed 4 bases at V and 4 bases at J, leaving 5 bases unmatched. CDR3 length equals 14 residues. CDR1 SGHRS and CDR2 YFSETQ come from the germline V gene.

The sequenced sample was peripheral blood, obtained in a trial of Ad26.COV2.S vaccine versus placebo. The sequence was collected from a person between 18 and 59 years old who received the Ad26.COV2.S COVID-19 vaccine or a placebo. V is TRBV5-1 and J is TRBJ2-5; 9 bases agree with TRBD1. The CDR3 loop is CASSVNRGPETQYF. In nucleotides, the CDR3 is TGCGCCAGCAGCGTTAACAGGGGGCCAGAGACCCAGTACTTC.